Listed here are 28 T cell receptor beta chains from one sample, sequenced in a study of blood T cell repertoires in COVID-19. Sequencing used immunoSEQ multiplex PCR; TCRdb keeps in-frame clones, though not all of them. This sample yields 75,000 to 100,000 clones, of which roughly 86% are seen a single time; about 7% belongs to the top ten. The sequencing input was peripheral blood. These receptors were collected from a man in his forties or fifties with active or convalescent COVID-19.

The chain links TRBV7-9 to TRBJ2-1; maybe TRBD2 (6 bases). The CDR3 length is 15 residues. Looked up from germline, CDR1 is SEHNR and CDR2 is FQNEAQ (reference sequence). Trimming left V 3 bases short and J 1 base short, with 10 bases between. Written as DNA, the CDR3 is TGTGCCAGCAGCTTTTCCGGGGGATCCTACAATGAGCAGTTCTTC. Translated: CASSFSGGSYNEQFF.

This clone has a single count. J is TRBJ1-4 and V is TRBV6-5; 9 bases are a match to TRBD1. J was trimmed by 5 bases and V by 6 bases; bases with no gene match: 7. This CDR3 region has 15 residues. The germline gives CDR1 MNHEY, CDR2 SVGAGI. CDR3 coding DNA: TGTGCCAGCAGGTTACAGGGGGCACAGAATGAAAAACTGTTTTTT. Residues: CASRLQGAQNEKLFF.

The CDR3 DNA reads as TGTGTCAGAAGCTTAATCGATTACCCGGGACTGGGAAAGGAAAAACTGTTTTTT. It is translated as CVRSLIDYPGLGKEKLFF. The chain uses TRBV7-5 and TRBJ1-4. TRBV7-5 is labeled a pseudogene. CDR3 length: 18 amino acids.

The sample holds one count of this clone. The J gene is TRBJ2-7, the V gene TRBV6-1, with D perhaps TRBD1 (6 bases). The germline V gene has CDR1 MNHNS and CDR2 SASEGT. CDR3 size: 12 residues. Trimming shortened V by 3 bases and J by 4 bases, and 7 bases separated the two germline ends. The CDR3 DNA reads as TGTGCCAGCAGTGACAGGGGTTACGAGCAGTACGTC. Its protein is CASSDRGYEQYV.

This clone came up once. The chain employs TRBV5-1 and TRBJ2-3; 9 positions agree with TRBD1. V lost 3 bases and J lost 2; bases outside the gene matches: 4. The CDR3 contains 15 residues. Germline V gene lookup returns CDR1 SGHRS and CDR2 YFSETQ. The CDR3 DNA sequence: TGCGCCAGCAGCTCCGGGACAGGGATCACAGATACGCAGTATTTT. Its protein product is CASSSGTGITDTQYF.

The rearrangement uses TRBV28 and TRBJ2-7; maybe TRBD1 (6 bases). V dropped 2 bases and J dropped 3 bases, with 8 bases sitting between them. Germline-derived CDR1 and CDR2 are MDHEN and SYDVKM. The CDR3 is 13 amino acids. The CDR3 DNA sequence: TGTGCCAGCAGTTTACCACAGGGCTACGAGCAGTACTTC. Its protein is CASSLPQGYEQYF.

This chain uses TRBV5-4 with TRBJ2-5, with TRBD2 identical over 13 bases. V shed 6 bases and J 2 bases; nucleotides not matched to a gene: 1. Germline assignment: CDR1 SGHNT and CDR2 YYREEE (reference sequence). The CDR3 is made up of 14 amino acids. The CDR3 loop reads CASKTSGGQETQYF. The CDR3 DNA sequence: TGTGCCAGCAAGACTAGCGGGGGGCAAGAGACCCAGTACTTC.

The rearrangement links TRBV18 to TRBJ1-2, with a tentative D call TRBD1 (5 bases). The ends were cut back, 1 base at V and 7 bases at J, with 10 bases in the middle. This CDR3 has 13 residues. Germline lookup yields CDR1 KGHSH and CDR2 LQKENI. CDR3 in DNA: TGTGCCAGCTCACCACGAAGGGGCTCTGGCTACACCTTC. It specifies CASSPRRGSGYTF.

A word on this clone: Different DNA sequences within this sample yield the same CDR3. The J gene is TRBJ1-2, the V gene TRBV19; no clear D. Germline CDR1 reads LNHDA; CDR2 reads SQIVND (reference sequence). V was trimmed by 3 bases and J by 3 bases, leaving 8 bases between them. The CDR3 length is 13 residues. In DNA, the CDR3 is TGTGCCAGTAGTATGGGCGGGGACTATGGCTACACCTTC. Protein product: CASSMGGDYGYTF.

V usage is TRBV19 and J usage is TRBJ2-1, with D unclear. V was shortened by 0 bases and J by 7 bases, with 4 bases between the two germline ends. There are 12 residues in the CDR3. The germline CDR1 and CDR2 sequences are LNHDA and SQIVND (reference sequence). This CDR3 is CASSIEQNEQFF. CDR3 in DNA: TGTGCCAGTAGTATAGAACAGAATGAGCAGTTCTTC. The whole variable domain, filled in from reference TRBV19 and TRBJ2-1, reads DGGITQSPKYLFRKEGQNVTLSCEQNLNHDAMYWYRQDPGQGLRLIYYSQIVNDFQKGDIAEGYSVSREKKESFPLTVTSAQKNPTAFYLCASSIEQNEQFFGPGTRLTVL.

This clone was seen only a few times. The chain uses TRBV18 and TRBJ1-2; no definite D call. Trimming removed 3 bases from V and 7 bases from J, with 12 bases in between. Germline CDR1 reads KGHSH; CDR2 reads LQKENI. The CDR3 length is 13 residues. Written as DNA, the CDR3 is TGTGCCAGCTCACCTGAAAAAACCAGTGGCTACACCTTC. Amino acid sequence: CASSPEKTSGYTF.

The chain couples TRBV3-1 (or the pseudogene TRBV3-2) to TRBJ2-5; 9 positions agree with TRBD1. V lost 3 bases and J lost 4; bases outside the gene matches: 0. Per the germline V gene, CDR1 is LGHDT and CDR2 is YNNKEL (reference sequence). The CDR3 covers 13 residues. CDR3 loop: CASSQGQGETQYF. The DNA for the CDR3 is TGTGCCAGCAGCCAGGGACAGGGAGAGACCCAGTACTTC.

On this clone: Other DNA sequences of this sample code for an identical CDR3. The V call is TRBV5-1, the J call TRBJ2-1; 11 bases fit TRBD1. V lost 4 bases to trimming and J lost 5 bases; unmatched junction nucleotides: 5. Germline CDR1 is SGHRS and CDR2 is YFSETQ. The CDR3 runs 15 residues. The CDR3 bases are TGCGCCAGCAGCACTGGACAGGGGGCTAACAATGAGCAGTTCTTC. Protein product: CASSTGQGANNEQFF. Based on the CDR3 plus reference TRBV5-1 and TRBJ2-1, the full variable domain is KAGVTQTPRYLIKTRGQQVTLSCSPISGHRSVSWYQQTPGQGLQFLFEYFSETQRNKGNFPGRFSGRQFSNSRSEMNVSTLELGDSALYLCASSTGQGANNEQFFGPGTRLTVL.

The gene calls are TRBV3-1 (or the pseudogene TRBV3-2) and TRBJ2-1; D perhaps matches TRBD1 (8 bases). V was trimmed by 6 bases and J by 7 bases, leaving 10 bases between them. The CDR3 extends over 12 amino acids. The germline gives CDR1 LGHDT, CDR2 YNNKEL (reference sequence). CDR3 nucleotides: TGTGCCAGCAGACAGGGGGGGAATGAGCAGTTCTTC. It codes for CASRQGGNEQFF.

A note on this clone: This CDR3 is also generated by other DNA sequences in the sample. V is TRBV5-1 and J is TRBJ2-7; D might be TRBD1 (6 bases). In germline, CDR1 is SGHRS, CDR2 YFSETQ. This CDR3 spans 13 amino acids. Deletions cut 3 bases from V and 3 bases from J, with 10 bases between. CDR3 amino acids: CASSSGQLYEQYF. The DNA of the CDR3 is TGCGCCAGCAGCTCCGGACAGCTCTACGAGCAGTACTTC.

The rearrangement links TRBV5-5 to TRBJ1-1; 10 bases map to TRBD1. This CDR3 region has 15 residues. From germline, CDR1 is SGHKS and CDR2 YYEKEE (reference sequence). The V gene end was trimmed by 5 bases and the J gene end by 3 bases; junction bases not matched to a gene: 7. CDR3 DNA sequence: TGTGCCAGCAGTCGTACCGGGACAGGGGACACTGAAGCTTTCTTT. Protein product: CASSRTGTGDTEAFF.

The J gene is TRBJ2-2, the V gene TRBV15, with D unclear. The germline V gene encodes CDR1 LNHNV and CDR2 YYDKDF (reference sequence). CDR3 length equals 14 residues. V was pared by 6 bases and J by 0 bases, with 8 bases between. CDR3 in DNA: TGTGCCACCAGAGTACTTACGAACACCGGGGAGCTGTTTTTT. It specifies CATRVLTNTGELFF.

The chain employs TRBV7-9 and TRBJ2-5, with D tentatively TRBD2 (6 bases). Trimming stripped 5 bases from V and 5 bases from J, with 15 bases between. The CDR3 contains 14 residues. Per the germline V gene, CDR1 is SEHNR and CDR2 is FQNEAQ (reference sequence). CDR3 in amino acids: CASSPPSVSETQYF. The CDR3 DNA follows: TGTGCCAGCAGCCCCCCTAGCGTTAGTGAGACCCAGTACTTC.

V is TRBV27 and J is TRBJ1-6; perhaps TRBD1 as D (6 bases). V lost 5 bases, J lost 7 bases, and 15 bases lay in between. Looked up from germline, CDR1 is MNHEY and CDR2 is SMNVEV (reference sequence). This CDR3 contains 15 residues. In DNA, the CDR3 is TGTGCCAGCAGTCGACAGGTCATCGCCAATTCACCCCTCCACTTT. This encodes CASSRQVIANSPLHF.

This chain joins TRBV5-1 and TRBJ2-1, with a weak D call TRBD1 (6 bases). CDR1 and CDR2 (germline): SGHRS, YFSETQ. V lost 5 bases to trimming and J lost 2 bases, with 11 bases between them. CDR3 length: 14 residues. CDR3 bases: TGCGCCAGCAGTCTAGGGGGACCCTACAATGAGCAGTTCTTC. It yields the protein CASSLGGPYNEQFF. The full variable domain, in which reference TRBV5-1 and TRBJ2-1 provide the parts outside the CDR3, is KAGVTQTPRYLIKTRGQQVTLSCSPISGHRSVSWYQQTPGQGLQFLFEYFSETQRNKGNFPGRFSGRQFSNSRSEMNVSTLELGDSALYLCASSLGGPYNEQFFGPGTRLTVL.

This chain connects TRBV4-1 to TRBJ2-5; perhaps TRBD2 as D (5 bases). The CDR3 has 15 amino acids. V was clipped by 2 bases and J by 5 bases, with 15 bases between them. The germline V gene encodes CDR1 MGHRA and CDR2 YSYEKL. The CDR3 loop is CASSQSLEVWETQYF. The CDR3 DNA reads TGCGCCAGCAGCCAATCTTTGGAGGTCTGGGAGACCCAGTACTTC.

Only a few counts were recorded for this clone. The V gene is TRBV15, the J gene TRBJ1-5, with 7 bases matching TRBD1. J gave up 6 bases and V 0 bases, and 5 bases lay outside the gene matches. The CDR3 has 15 residues. CDR1 and CDR2 (germline): LNHNV, YYDKDF (reference sequence). Here the CDR3 reads CATSRDRDSTQPQHF. The CDR3 DNA sequence: TGTGCCACCAGCAGAGACCGGGACAGTACTCAGCCCCAGCATTTT.

This clone turned up a few times. The chain combines TRBV19 with TRBJ1-1, with TRBD1 as a possible D gene (6 bases). V lost 1 base to trimming and J lost 3 bases, with 15 bases between them. Germline V CDR1 and CDR2: LNHDA, SQIVND (reference sequence). This CDR3 has 16 amino acids. CDR3 residues: CASSIGTAPWDTEAFF. The DNA of the CDR3 is TGTGCCAGTAGTATAGGGACAGCTCCATGGGACACTGAAGCTTTCTTT.

The chain is built from TRBV27 and TRBJ2-1; TRBD1 aligns across 7 bases. V lost 5 bases and J lost 0; bases outside the gene matches: 10. The CDR3 has 17 amino acids. Per the germline V gene, CDR1 is MNHEY and CDR2 is SMNVEV (reference sequence). CDR3 DNA sequence: TGTGCCAGCAGTGCACCCGGGACAGCAAGCTCCTACAATGAGCAGTTCTTC. It encodes CASSAPGTASSYNEQFF.

This clone turned up a few times. The CDR3 nucleotides read TGTGCCAGCAGTTCCCCGGGACAGCCCGGATTGACCCAGTACTTC. It translates to CASSSPGQPGLTQYF. The V and J genes are TRBV28 and TRBJ2-5; 7 positions agree with TRBD1. The CDR3 sequence is 15 residues long. The ends lost 4 bases at V and 7 bases at J; junction bases unmatched: 12. Germline V gene data show CDR1 as MDHEN and CDR2 as SYDVKM.

The table lists this clone with a count of one. This chain connects TRBV10-3 to TRBJ2-3, with D perhaps TRBD2 (5 bases). Germline-derived CDR1 and CDR2 are ENHRY and SYGVKD. The CDR3 extends over 14 amino acids. Trimming removed 4 bases from V and 7 bases from J, with 15 bases in between. CDR3 in amino acids: CAISGNGDLNTQYF. In nucleotides, the CDR3 is TGTGCCATCAGTGGAAACGGGGATTTAAATACGCAGTATTTT.

The chain has TRBV18 and TRBJ1-1; unclear D gene. Looked up from germline, CDR1 is KGHSH and CDR2 is LQKENI. The CDR3 contains 12 residues. V was pared by 2 bases and J by 8 bases, with 9 bases between. The CDR3, as DNA: TGTGCCAGCTCACCAGACCTGGGCGAAGCTTTCTTT. As protein: CASSPDLGEAFF.

The chain links TRBV6-5 to TRBJ1-4, with no clear D. V was clipped by 0 bases and J by 0 bases, with 5 bases between them. CDR3 length equals 15 residues. Germline V gene lookup returns CDR1 MNHEY and CDR2 SVGAGI. CDR3 in DNA: TGTGCCAGCAGTTACTCCGGGACAACTAATGAAAAACTGTTTTTT. This translates into CASSYSGTTNEKLFF.